This T cell receptor beta chain was found in a study of T cell responses to AZD1222 COVID-19 vaccine (dated by TCRdb to the early 2020s). Background on the whole study: A total of approximately 250 trial participants underwent TCR sequencing, of whom about 200 had received two doses of AZD1222 and about 25 had received two doses of the MenACWY control vaccine. Trial participants were enrolled by age into subgroups of 18-55, 56-69 and 70-plus years, and around 140, 26 and 57 TCR-sequenced participants, respectively, were included in these subgroups. Overall results and qualifications from the work: Epitopes outside the regions mutated in the B.1.351 and B.1.1.7 variants were reportedly recognized by nearly half of the unique spike-specific TCRs. The whole spike protein was spanned by vaccine-associated CD4 TCRs, and dominant responses were seen in regions 160-218 and 743-854. Spike-specific TCR breadth and depth rose significantly after two AZD1222 doses compared with day 0 and with MenACWY recipients. Participants were mostly white British, with more females than males. The authors suggested clonal diversity may have been underestimated. Conclusions about previously exposed vaccinees were limited because only six AZD1222 recipients were SARS-CoV-2 seropositive at baseline. Because no samples from the day 14 peak response were available, repertoires could be characterized only after the peak T cell response. In the small 56-69-year group, the increase in depth fell short of significance, most likely because of low power.

Comments on this clone: The antigen this receptor binds is unknown. Base qualities are not recorded, but no much larger clone differs from it by a single base.

What the time point label conveys for this sample: baseline before first vaccination. The treatment or condition label for this specimen denotes: meningococcal conjugate vaccine given as trial control. The vaccinee samples were drawn from two UK trials, COV001 and COV002, one of which was a single-blind randomized controlled phase 2/3 trial testing AZD1222 (ChAdOx1 nCoV-19) in healthy adults. Trial participant PBMC samples were collected at day 0 and day 28 after the second dose for TCRbeta chain sequencing. After removal of 1 base from V and 9 bases from J, the junction retains 14 bases not matched to a gene. Taken from the germline V gene, the CDR1 and CDR2 loops are LGHNA and YSLEER. The CDR3 runs 16 amino acids, cysteine and phenylalanine included. The kept DNA is CDR3 alone, 48 bases in frame from the first base. The CDR3 regions of human TCRbeta chains were analyzed by immunosequencing. From the authors' description of their analysis: Repertoire TCRs were matched against a reference library of SARS-CoV-2-specific TCRs generated with the MIRA antigen-specificity platform. Breadth was defined as the fraction of unique TCRs that were SARS-CoV-2-associated. Depth was defined as the fraction of total T cells that were SARS-CoV-2-associated. Using the MIRA data, each spike-specific TCR was assigned both to the spike region to which the TCR was reactive and to a CD4 or CD8 class. Log10-transformed breadth and depth values were compared by one-way ANOVA with Sidak's multiple comparisons tests. TCRdb provides this immuneACCESS table in a form limited to in-frame rearrangements. Some clones are lacking; in checked studies, under half of them reflect an unresolved V gene, and why the rest are absent is not known. The D gene and trimming were derived from the DNA, and the V and J assignments and clone size from that table. For this sample there are under 100,000 clones; approximately 90% appear just once. About 7.1% of the sample goes to the ten largest clones.

The input for sequencing was peripheral blood, taken on day 0 of MenACWY control vaccination. In this chain, TRBV4-3 is recombined with TRBJ1-2; TRBD1 lines up with 7 middle nucleotides. This sequence was found in an adult in good health. Here is the DNA: TGCGCCAGCAGCCAAGCCGCAAATAGACAGGGAGACAGCTACACCTTC. The resulting protein is CASSQAANRQGDSYTF.